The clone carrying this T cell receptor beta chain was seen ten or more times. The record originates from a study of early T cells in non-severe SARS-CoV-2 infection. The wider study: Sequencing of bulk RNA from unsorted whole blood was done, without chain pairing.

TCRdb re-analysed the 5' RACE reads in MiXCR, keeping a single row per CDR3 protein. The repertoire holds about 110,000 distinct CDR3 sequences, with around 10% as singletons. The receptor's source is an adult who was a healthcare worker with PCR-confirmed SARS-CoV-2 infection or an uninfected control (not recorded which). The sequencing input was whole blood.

The CDR3 reads CATSRDLGATYEQYF. The CDR3 bases are TGTGCCACCAGCAGAGATCTGGGCGCCACCTACGAGCAGTACTTC. J is TRBJ2-7 and V is TRBV15; no definite D call. The CDR3 is 15 amino acids. V was trimmed by 0 bases and J by 2 bases, leaving 11 bases between them. CDR1 and CDR2 from the germline V gene are LNHNV and YYDKDF (reference sequence).